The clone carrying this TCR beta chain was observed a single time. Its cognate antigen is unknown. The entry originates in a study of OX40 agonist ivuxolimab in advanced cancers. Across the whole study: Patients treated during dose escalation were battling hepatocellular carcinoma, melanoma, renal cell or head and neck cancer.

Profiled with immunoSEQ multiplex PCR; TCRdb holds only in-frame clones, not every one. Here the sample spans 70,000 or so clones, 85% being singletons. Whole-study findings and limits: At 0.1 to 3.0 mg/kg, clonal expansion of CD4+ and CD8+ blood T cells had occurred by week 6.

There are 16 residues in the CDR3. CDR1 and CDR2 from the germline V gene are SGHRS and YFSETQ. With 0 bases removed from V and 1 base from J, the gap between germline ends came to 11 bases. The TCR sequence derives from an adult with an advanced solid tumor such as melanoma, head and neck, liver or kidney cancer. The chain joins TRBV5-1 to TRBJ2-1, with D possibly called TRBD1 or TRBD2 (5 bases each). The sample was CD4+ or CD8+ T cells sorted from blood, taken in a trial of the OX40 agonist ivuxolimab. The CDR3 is CASSLASRGSYNEQFF. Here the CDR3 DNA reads TGCGCCAGCAGCTTGGCCTCGAGGGGATCCTACAATGAGCAGTTCTTC.